This T cell receptor beta chain derives from a study of OX40 agonist ivuxolimab in advanced cancers. TCRdb's table, derived via immunoSEQ multiplex PCR, lists solely in-frame clones and lacks some. The sample contains 70,000 or so clones, about 82% of which appear only once. This sequence was found in an adult with an advanced solid tumor such as melanoma, head and neck, liver or kidney cancer. The sample in question was CD4+ or CD8+ T cells sorted from blood, obtained in a trial of the OX40 agonist ivuxolimab.

The CDR3 reads CASSSGGRKNYGYTF. In DNA, the CDR3 is TGTGCCAGCAGTTCAGGGGGTAGAAAGAACTATGGCTACACCTTC. The genes are TRBV6-5 and TRBJ1-2, with 7 bases that match TRBD1. The CDR3 is 15 residues long. CDR1 is MNHEY and CDR2 is SVGAGI in the germline V gene. The V segment lost 4 bases and the J segment 2 bases; nucleotides outside the gene matches: 7.